Listed below are T cell receptor beta chains from one sample, sequenced in a study of regulatory T cells in long-lasting Graves disease. A single record per CDR3 protein comes from TCRdb applying MiXCR to the multiplex PCR reads. The data hold some 320,000 distinct CDR3 sequences, with 18% observed a single time. This specimen consisted of peripheral blood mononuclear cells (PBMCs), obtained at new diagnosis, from a patient treated with antithyroid drugs. These receptors were obtained from a female donor with Graves disease. Each CDR3 is given with its conserved first and last residue. Each record gives: J gene, V gene, CDR3 protein.

TRBJ2-1	TRBV27	CASSFVASDEQFF
TRBJ2-3	TRBV30	CAWSPGSDTQYF
TRBJ2-7	TRBV6-5	CASSSVGAYEQYF
TRBJ1-2	TRBV6-1	CASIPGGGNYGYTF
TRBJ2-1	TRBV18	CATKQYANYNEQFF
TRBJ2-2	TRBV12-3/TRBV12-4	CASSLGGALNTGELFF
TRBJ2-5	TRBV7-8	CASSTTVQETQYF
TRBJ2-2	TRBV9	CASSVTGGNTGELFF
TRBJ2-1	TRBV19	CASSIYGGRASVEQFF
TRBJ1-5	TRBV12-3/TRBV12-4	CASSPIRGGGQPQHF
TRBJ2-7	TRBV10-2	CASSEAGPPDEQYF
TRBJ2-2	TRBV6-1	CASQGGLDTGELFF
TRBJ2-1	TRBV19	CASRAGGGYNEQFF
TRBJ2-3	TRBV20-1	CSARALGSGRTDTQYF
TRBJ2-7	TRBV29-1	CSVDRRGGEQYF
TRBJ2-1	TRBV29-1	CSVAGERLAENYNEQFF